This paragraph covers one T cell receptor (beta chain) sequence. TCRdb re-called the RT-PCR reads with MiXCR, one entry per CDR3 protein. The profile shows 20,000 to 30,000 distinct CDR3 sequences, roughly 43% of them singletons. This record comes from a study of patients and donors after allogeneic stem cell transplantation. Germline V lookup: CDR1 WNHNN, CDR2 SYGVQD (reference sequence). The V end lost 5 bases, the J end lost 0 bases, and 10 bases lay between the germline ends. This CDR3 has 14 residues. The sequenced sample consisted of blood, either unsorted or a sorted T cell fraction (not recorded which). The clonotype originates from a human donor who was either an allogeneic HSCT recipient or a stem cell or donor lymphocyte infusion donor (not recorded which). It is not recorded whose cells these are; they may come from a transplant donor. The chain carries TRBV10-1 and TRBJ1-1; no clear D. The CDR3: CASSSSLMNTEAFF. The CDR3 nucleotides read TGCGCCAGCAGTTCCAGCCTCATGAACACTGAAGCTTTCTTT.